This TCR beta chain derives from a study of blood T cell repertoires in COVID-19. In the study overall: Collection of acute and convalescent COVID-19 samples took place in the United States, Italy and Spain. From T cells, B-cell-depleted T cells, or PBMCs came the material, which was cDNA or gDNA.

This CDR3 contains 11 residues. The germline V and J ends were trimmed by 10 bases and 3 bases, with 10 bases remaining between them. Germline CDR1 and CDR2: LNHDA and SQIVND (reference sequence). Authors' methods: Using reference gene primer amplification, nucleated cell counts were estimated. Sequencing used immunoSEQ multiplex PCR; TCRdb keeps in-frame clones, though not all of them. That table supplies the V and J calls and clone size; D and trimming were determined from the DNA. The table records tens of thousands of clones, 81% of them present only once. The rearrangement uses TRBV19 and TRBJ2-7, with no clear D. The source is a man aged 65 to 85 with COVID-19, enrolled during active disease. The sample was peripheral blood. The CDR3 region has the DNA TGTGCCACCGCTGACTTCTACGAGCAGTACTTC. It translates to CATADFYEQYF.